This T cell receptor (beta chain) is from a study of cytomegalovirus exposure and HLA in healthy donors. The CDR3 covers 15 residues. The V end lost 3 bases, the J end lost 0 bases, and 9 bases lay between the germline ends. CDR1 and CDR2 from the germline V gene are MNHEY and SMNVEV (reference sequence). Primers: 60 Vbeta forward and 13 Jbeta reverse. The repertoire was sequenced with immunoSEQ multiplex PCR; TCRdb's copy has only in-frame clones and lacks some. The sample's table shows 140,000 to 150,000 clones. This TCR was sampled from a woman between 50 and 59 years old in good health and CMV-seronegative. Sample: PBMCs. The chain uses TRBV27 and TRBJ1-5, with no clear D. The CDR3 DNA is TGTGCCAGCAGTTTTTCGAAGCTTAGCAATCAGCCCCAGCATTTT. Protein product: CASSFSKLSNQPQHF.